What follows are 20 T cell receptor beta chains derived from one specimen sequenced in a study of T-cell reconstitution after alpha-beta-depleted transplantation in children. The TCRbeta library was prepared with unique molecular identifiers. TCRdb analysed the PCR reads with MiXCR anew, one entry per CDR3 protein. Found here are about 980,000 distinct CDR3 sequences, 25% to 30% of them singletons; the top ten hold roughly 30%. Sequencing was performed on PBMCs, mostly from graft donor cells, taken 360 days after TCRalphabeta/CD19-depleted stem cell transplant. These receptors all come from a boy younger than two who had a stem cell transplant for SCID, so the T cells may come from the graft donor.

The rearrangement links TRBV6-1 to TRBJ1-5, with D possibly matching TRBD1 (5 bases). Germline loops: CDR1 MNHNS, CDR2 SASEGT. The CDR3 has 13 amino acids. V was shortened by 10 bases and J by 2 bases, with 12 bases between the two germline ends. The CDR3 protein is CATGWDGNQPQHF. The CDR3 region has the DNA TGTGCCACGGGGTGGGACGGCAATCAGCCCCAGCATTTT.

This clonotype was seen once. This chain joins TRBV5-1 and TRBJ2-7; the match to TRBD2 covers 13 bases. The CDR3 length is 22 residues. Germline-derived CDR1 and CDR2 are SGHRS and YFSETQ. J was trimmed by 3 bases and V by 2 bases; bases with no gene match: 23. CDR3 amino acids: CASSLPGQVLAGGPLRLYEQYF. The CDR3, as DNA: TGCGCCAGCAGCTTACCGGGACAGGTACTAGCGGGGGGGCCACTGAGGCTCTACGAGCAGTACTTC.

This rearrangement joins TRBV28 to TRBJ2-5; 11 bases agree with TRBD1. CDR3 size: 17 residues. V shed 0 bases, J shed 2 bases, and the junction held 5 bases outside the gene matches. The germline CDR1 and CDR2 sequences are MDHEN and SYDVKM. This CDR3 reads CASSLWGTGGPQETQYF. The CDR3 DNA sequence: TGTGCCAGCAGTTTATGGGGGACAGGGGGACCACAAGAGACCCAGTACTTC.

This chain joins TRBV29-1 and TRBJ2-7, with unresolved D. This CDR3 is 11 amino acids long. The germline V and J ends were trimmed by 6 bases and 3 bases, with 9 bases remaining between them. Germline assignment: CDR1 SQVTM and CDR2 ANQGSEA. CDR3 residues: CSVQQDYEQYF. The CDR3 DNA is TGCAGCGTCCAGCAGGACTACGAGCAGTACTTC.

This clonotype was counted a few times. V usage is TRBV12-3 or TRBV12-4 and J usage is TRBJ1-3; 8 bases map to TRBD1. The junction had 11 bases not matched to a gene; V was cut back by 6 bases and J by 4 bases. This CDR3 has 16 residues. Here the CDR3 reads CASRNGQGLGGNTIYF. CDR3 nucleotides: TGTGCCAGCAGGAATGGACAGGGTTTAGGGGGAAACACCATATATTTT.

This CDR3 reads CSASVPGRRWPYGEQFF. The DNA of the CDR3 is TGCAGTGCTAGCGTTCCGGGGAGGAGATGGCCCTACGGTGAGCAGTTCTTC. The chain uses TRBV20-1 and TRBJ2-1; D might be TRBD2 (6 bases). Looked up from germline, CDR1 is DFQATT and CDR2 is SNEGSKA (reference sequence). V lost 3 bases and J 9 bases, leaving 27 bases between the germline ends. The CDR3 is 17 amino acids.

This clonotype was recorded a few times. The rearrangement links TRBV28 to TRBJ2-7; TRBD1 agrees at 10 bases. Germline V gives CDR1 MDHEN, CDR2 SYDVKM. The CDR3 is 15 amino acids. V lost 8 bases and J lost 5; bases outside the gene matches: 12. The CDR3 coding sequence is TGTGCCAGCCGACCACCGGGACAGGGGAGCCACGAGCAGTACTTC. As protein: CASRPPGQGSHEQYF.

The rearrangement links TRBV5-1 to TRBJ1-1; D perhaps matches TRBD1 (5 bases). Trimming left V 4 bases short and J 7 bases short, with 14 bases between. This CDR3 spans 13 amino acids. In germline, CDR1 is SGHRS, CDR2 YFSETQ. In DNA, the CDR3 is TGCGCCAGCAGCCCATCCCAGGACAATGAAGCTTTCTTT. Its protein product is CASSPSQDNEAFF.

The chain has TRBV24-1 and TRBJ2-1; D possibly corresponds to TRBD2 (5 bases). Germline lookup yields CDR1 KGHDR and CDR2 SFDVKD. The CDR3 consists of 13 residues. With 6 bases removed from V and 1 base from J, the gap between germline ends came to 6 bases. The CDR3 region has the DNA TGTGCCACCAGTAGCGGTTCCTACAATGAGCAGTTCTTC. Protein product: CATSSGSYNEQFF.

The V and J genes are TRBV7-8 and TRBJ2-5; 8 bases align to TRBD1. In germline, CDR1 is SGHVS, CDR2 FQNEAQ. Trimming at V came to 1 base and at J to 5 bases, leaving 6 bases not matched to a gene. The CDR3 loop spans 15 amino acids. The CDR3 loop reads CASSLVDRGIETQYF. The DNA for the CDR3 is TGTGCCAGCAGCTTAGTCGACAGGGGAATCGAGACCCAGTACTTC. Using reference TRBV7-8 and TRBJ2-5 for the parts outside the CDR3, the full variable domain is GAGVSQSPRYKVAKRGQDVALRCDPISGHVSLFWYQQALGQGPEFLTYFQNEAQLDKSGLPSDRFFAERPEGSVSTLKIQRTQQEDSAVYLCASSLVDRGIETQYFGPGTRLLVL.

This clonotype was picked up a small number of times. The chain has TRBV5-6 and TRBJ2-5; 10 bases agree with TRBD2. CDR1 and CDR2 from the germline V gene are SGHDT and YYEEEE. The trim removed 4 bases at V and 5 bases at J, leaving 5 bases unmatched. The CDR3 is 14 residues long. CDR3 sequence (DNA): TGTGCCAGCAGCAAGCGGGGGGGCCGGGAGACCCAGTACTTC. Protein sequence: CASSKRGGRETQYF.

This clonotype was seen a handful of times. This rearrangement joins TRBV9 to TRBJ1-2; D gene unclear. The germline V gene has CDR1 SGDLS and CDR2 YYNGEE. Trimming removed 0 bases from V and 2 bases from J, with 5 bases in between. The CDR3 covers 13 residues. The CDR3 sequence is CASSVADNYGYTF. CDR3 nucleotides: TGTGCCAGCAGCGTAGCGGACAACTATGGCTACACCTTC.

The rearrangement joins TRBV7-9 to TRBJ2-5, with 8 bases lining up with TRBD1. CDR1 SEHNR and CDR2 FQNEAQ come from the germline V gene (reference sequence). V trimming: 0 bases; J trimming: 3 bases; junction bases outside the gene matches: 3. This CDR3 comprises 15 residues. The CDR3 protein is CASSLALTGEETQYF. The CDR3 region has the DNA TGTGCCAGCAGCTTAGCACTGACAGGGGAAGAGACCCAGTACTTC.

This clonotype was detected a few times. In nucleotides, the CDR3 is TGTGCCAGCAGCTTATCGCTCGGGGGGGCCCAGTTCTTC. Translation gives CASSLSLGGAQFF. The rearrangement joins TRBV7-3 to TRBJ2-1; 8 nucleotides agree with TRBD2. The CDR3 covers 13 residues. The V segment lost 2 bases and the J segment 13 bases; nucleotides outside the gene matches: 7. In germline, CDR1 is SGHTA, CDR2 FQGTGA.

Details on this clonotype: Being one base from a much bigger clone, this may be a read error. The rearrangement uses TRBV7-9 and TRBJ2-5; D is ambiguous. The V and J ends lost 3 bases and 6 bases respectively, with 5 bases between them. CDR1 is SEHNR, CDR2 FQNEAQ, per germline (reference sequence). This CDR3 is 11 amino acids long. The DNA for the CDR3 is TGTGCCAGCAGCTTCACGCAGACCCAGTACTTC. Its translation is CASSFTQTQYF.

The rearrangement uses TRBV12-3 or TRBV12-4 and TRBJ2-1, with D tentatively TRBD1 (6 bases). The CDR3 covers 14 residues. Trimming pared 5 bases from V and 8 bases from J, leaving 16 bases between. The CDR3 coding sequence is TGTGCCAGCAGTCTAACGACAGGTAGGGATGAGCAGTTCTTC. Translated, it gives CASSLTTGRDEQFF.

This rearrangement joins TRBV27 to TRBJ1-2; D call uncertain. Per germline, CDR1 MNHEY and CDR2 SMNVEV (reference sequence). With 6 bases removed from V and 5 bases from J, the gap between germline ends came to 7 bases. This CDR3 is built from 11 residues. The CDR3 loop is CASRSAYGYTF. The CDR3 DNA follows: TGTGCCAGCAGGTCAGCTTATGGCTACACCTTC.

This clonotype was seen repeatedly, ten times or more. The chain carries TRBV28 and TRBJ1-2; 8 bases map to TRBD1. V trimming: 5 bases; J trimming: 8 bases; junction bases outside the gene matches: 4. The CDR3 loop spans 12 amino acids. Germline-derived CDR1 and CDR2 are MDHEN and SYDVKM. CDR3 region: CASSQGARGYTF. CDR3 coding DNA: TGTGCCAGCAGTCAGGGGGCGAGAGGCTACACCTTC.

CDR3 residues: CASSPGRRTGGPEAFF. As DNA, the CDR3 is TGTGCCAGCAGCCCCGGTCGTCGGACAGGGGGTCCTGAAGCTTTCTTT. The V gene is TRBV11-2, the J gene TRBJ1-1, with 10 bases identical to TRBD1. The germline V gene encodes CDR1 SGHAT and CDR2 FQNNGV. The CDR3 contains 16 residues. Germline trimming cut 5 bases from V and 6 bases from J; bases unmatched to any gene: 12.

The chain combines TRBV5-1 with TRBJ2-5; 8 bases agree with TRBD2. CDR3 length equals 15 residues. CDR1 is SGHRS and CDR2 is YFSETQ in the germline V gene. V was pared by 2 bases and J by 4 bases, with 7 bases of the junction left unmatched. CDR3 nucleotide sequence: TGCGCCAGCAGCTTTGTGCGCGGGGGGCCAGAGACCCAGTACTTC. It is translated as CASSFVRGGPETQYF. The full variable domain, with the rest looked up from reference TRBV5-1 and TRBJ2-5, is KAGVTQTPRYLIKTRGQQVTLSCSPISGHRSVSWYQQTPGQGLQFLFEYFSETQRNKGNFPGRFSGRQFSNSRSEMNVSTLELGDSALYLCASSFVRGGPETQYFGPGTRLLVL.